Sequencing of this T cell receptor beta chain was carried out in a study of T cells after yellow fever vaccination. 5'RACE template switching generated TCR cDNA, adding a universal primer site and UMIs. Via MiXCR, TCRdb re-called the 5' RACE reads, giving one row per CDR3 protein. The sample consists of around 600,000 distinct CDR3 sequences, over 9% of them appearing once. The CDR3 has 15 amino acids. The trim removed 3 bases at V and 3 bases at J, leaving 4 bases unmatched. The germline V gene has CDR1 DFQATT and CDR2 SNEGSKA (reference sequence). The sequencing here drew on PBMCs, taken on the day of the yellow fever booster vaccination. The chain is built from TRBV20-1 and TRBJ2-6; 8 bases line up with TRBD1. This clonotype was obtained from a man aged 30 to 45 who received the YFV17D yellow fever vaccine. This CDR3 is CSASRGLGGANVLTF. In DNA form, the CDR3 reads TGCAGTGCTAGCAGGGGGCTAGGTGGGGCCAACGTCCTGACTTTC.